This T cell receptor beta chain was sequenced in a study of siplizumab effects on memory and regulatory T cells. Study-level points and caveats: It was never confirmed that proliferating Tregs from siplizumab cultures were suppressive. Both greater diversity than memory cells and a major contribution to the alloresponse seemed to characterize naive T cells.

Details on this clone: Its antigen is not known.

Measured with immunoSEQ multiplex PCR; TCRdb has only the in-frame clones, and not every one. The profile covers fewer than 110,000 clones, with over 90% appearing a single time and about 12% taken by the ten largest. The germline CDR1 and CDR2 sequences are MNHEY and SVGAGI. The CDR3 is 16 amino acids. V was shortened by 2 bases and J by 1 base, with 9 bases between the two germline ends. This sequence was found in a human donor in good health. The sequencing input was non-Treg CD4+ T cells sorted from blood. The chain has TRBV6-5 and TRBJ2-6; D gene unclear. The CDR3 DNA reads TGTGCCAGCAGTTACATGGGGAATTCTGGGGCCAACGTCCTGACTTTC. Protein product: CASSYMGNSGANVLTF.